These 5 T cell receptor beta chains were all obtained from the same sample, sequenced in a study of blood T cell repertoires in COVID-19. The assay was immunoSEQ multiplex PCR, and TCRdb's table has in-frame clones only and misses some. Among 40,000 to 45,000 clones listed, roughly nine tenths were seen once. The specimen was peripheral blood. The receptors were gathered from a human donor in a cohort sampled during active COVID-19.

The chain carries TRBV6-2 or TRBV6-3 and TRBJ1-2; 11 bases agree with TRBD1. In germline, CDR1 is MNHEY, CDR2 SVGEGT. The CDR3 is 14 residues long. Trimming cost V 5 bases and J 6 bases; bases outside gene matches: 5. DNA for the CDR3: TGTGCCAGCAGTCTCCTGGACAGGGGGCATGGCTACACCTTC. Protein: CASSLLDRGHGYTF.

The chain couples TRBV7-9 to TRBJ1-2, with a weak D call TRBD1 (5 bases). This CDR3 has 14 residues. Germline V gene lookup returns CDR1 SEHNR and CDR2 FQNEAQ (reference sequence). V lost 6 bases and J lost 6, with 17 bases in between. CDR3 loop: CASRPTGGVDGYTF. The CDR3 DNA sequence: TGTGCCAGCAGACCCACAGGTGGTGTTGATGGCTACACCTTC.

The chain couples TRBV4-2 to TRBJ2-1; D gene unclear. The germline V gene has CDR1 LGHNA and CDR2 YNFKEQ. With 0 bases removed from V and 0 bases from J, the gap between germline ends came to 12 bases. This CDR3 has 17 amino acids. The CDR3, as DNA: TGTGCCAGCAGCCAAGACGGCGGTCCTAGCTCCTACAATGAGCAGTTCTTC. Translated, it gives CASSQDGGPSSYNEQFF.

The chain has TRBV6-5 and TRBJ2-4; 7 bases align to TRBD2. This CDR3 is built from 15 residues. The junction had 0 bases not matched to a gene; V was cut back by 0 bases and J by 1 base. Germline loops: CDR1 MNHEY, CDR2 SVGAGI. The CDR3 region has the DNA TGTGCCAGCAGTTACTCGGGGGGGGCCAAAAACATTCAGTACTTC. It translates to CASSYSGGAKNIQYF.

The chain links TRBV2 to TRBJ2-3; 10 positions agree with TRBD1. This CDR3 is built from 16 residues. The V gene's germline CDR1 is SNHLY and CDR2 FYNNEI. The V and J ends lost 10 bases and 3 bases, in that order; junction bases with no gene match: 13. CDR3 DNA: TGTGCCACAGCATTATCCGGGACAGGGGCGACAGATACGCAGTATTTT. Its protein is CATALSGTGATDTQYF.